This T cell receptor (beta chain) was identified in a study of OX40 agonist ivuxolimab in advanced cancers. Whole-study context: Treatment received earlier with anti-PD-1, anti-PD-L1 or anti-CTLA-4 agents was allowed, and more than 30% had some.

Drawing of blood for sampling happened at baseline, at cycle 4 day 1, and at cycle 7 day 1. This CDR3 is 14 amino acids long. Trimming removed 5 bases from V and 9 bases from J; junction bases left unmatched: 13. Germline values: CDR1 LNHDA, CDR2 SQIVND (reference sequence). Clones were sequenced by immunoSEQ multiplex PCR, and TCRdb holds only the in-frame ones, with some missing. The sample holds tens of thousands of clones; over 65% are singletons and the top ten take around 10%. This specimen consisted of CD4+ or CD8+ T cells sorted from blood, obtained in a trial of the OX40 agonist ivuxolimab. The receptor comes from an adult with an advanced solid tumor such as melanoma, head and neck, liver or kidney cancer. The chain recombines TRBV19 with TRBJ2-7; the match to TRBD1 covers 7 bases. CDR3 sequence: CASSGQVPPITQYF. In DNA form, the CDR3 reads TGTGCCAGTAGTGGACAGGTACCCCCGATAACGCAGTACTTC.